This T cell receptor beta chain was recovered during a study of CD8 T cells in ankylosing spondylitis. Overall study findings and caveats: Seven to nine highly homologous variants made up a TCR beta motif that seemed to typify ankylosing spondylitis blood. Enrichment of disease-linked clones was reportedly significant in matched ankylosing spondylitis synovial fluid. Some motif variants had been reported before (in reactive arthritis synovial fluid and blood). Clones linked with disease were CD8+ and fairly uncommon in the peripheral blood.

Researchers built TCR beta libraries using quantitative 5'-RACE with molecular barcodes. A single record per CDR3 protein comes from TCRdb applying MiXCR to the 5' RACE reads. Of more than 300,000 distinct CDR3 sequences in the sample, 7% to 9% were seen once. With regard to this clonotype: Antigen: not known.

Germline lookup yields CDR1 LGHDT and CDR2 YNNKEL (reference sequence). The CDR3 runs 17 residues. Deletions cut 4 bases from V and 0 bases from J, with 13 bases between. The receptor comes from a male donor with ankylosing spondylitis. The chain couples TRBV3-1 to TRBJ2-6, with no clear D. The source material was blood, either unsorted or a sorted T cell fraction (not recorded which). The CDR3 coding sequence is TGTGCCAGCAGCCCAGCAGGTCATTCCTCTGGGGCCAACGTCCTGACTTTC. The encoded protein is CASSPAGHSSGANVLTF. The full variable domain, completed using reference TRBV3-1 and TRBJ2-6, is DTAVSQTPKYLVTQMGNDKSIKCEQNLGHDTMYWYKQDSKKFLKIMFSYNNKELIINETVPNRFSPKSPDKAHLNLHINSLELGDSAVYFCASSPAGHSSGANVLTFGAGSRLTVL.